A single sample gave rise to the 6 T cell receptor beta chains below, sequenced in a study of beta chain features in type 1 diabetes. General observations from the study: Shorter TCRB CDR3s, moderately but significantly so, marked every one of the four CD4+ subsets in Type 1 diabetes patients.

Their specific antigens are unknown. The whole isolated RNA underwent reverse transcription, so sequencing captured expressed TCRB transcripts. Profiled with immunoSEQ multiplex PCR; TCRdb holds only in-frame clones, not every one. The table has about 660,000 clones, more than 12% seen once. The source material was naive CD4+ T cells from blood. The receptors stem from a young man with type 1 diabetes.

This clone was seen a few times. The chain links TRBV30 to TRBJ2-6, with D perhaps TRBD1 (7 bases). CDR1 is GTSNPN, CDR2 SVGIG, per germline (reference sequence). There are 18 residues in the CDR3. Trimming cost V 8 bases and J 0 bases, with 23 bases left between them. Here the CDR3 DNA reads TGTGCCGGGACTTACGCCGGGACAGAGGACTCTGGGGCCAACGTCCTGACTTTC. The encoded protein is CAGTYAGTEDSGANVLTF.

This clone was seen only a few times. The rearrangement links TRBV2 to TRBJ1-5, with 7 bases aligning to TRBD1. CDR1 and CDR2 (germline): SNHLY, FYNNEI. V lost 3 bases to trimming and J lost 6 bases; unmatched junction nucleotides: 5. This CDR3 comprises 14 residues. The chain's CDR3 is CASSEDRLIQPQHF. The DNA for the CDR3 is TGTGCCAGCAGTGAGGACAGGCTCATTCAGCCCCAGCATTTT.

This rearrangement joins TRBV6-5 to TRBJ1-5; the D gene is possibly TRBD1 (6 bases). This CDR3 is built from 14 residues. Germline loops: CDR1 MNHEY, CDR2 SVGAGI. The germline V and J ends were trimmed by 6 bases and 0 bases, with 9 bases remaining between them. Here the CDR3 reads CASRKGGSNQPQHF. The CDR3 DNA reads TGTGCCAGCAGGAAGGGGGGTAGCAATCAGCCCCAGCATTTT.

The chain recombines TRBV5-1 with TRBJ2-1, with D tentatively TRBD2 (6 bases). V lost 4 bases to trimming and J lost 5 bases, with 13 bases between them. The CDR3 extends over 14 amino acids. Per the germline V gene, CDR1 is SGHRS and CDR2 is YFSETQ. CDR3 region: CASSEDYRNNEQFF. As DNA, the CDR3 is TGCGCCAGCAGCGAGGACTACCGGAACAATGAGCAGTTCTTC.

CDR3 coding DNA: TGTGCCAGCAGTGTTAGCCACCAAGAGACCCAGTACTTC. It encodes CASSVSHQETQYF. The rearrangement links TRBV25-1 to TRBJ2-5, with D hard to call. V gave up 4 bases and J gave up 0 bases, with 6 bases separating them. Germline CDR1 reads MGHDK; CDR2 reads SYGVNS. This CDR3 has 13 amino acids.

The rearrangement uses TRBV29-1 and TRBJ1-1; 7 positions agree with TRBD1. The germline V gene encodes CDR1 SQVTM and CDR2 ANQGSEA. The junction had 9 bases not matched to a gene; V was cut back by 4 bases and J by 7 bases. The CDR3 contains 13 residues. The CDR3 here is CSVAETGRGEAFF. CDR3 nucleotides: TGCAGCGTTGCGGAGACAGGGAGGGGTGAAGCTTTCTTT.